One sample yielded the 27 T cell receptor beta chains listed below, sequenced in a study of Graves' ophthalmopathy and Graves' hyperthyroidism. For repertoire sequencing, the TCR beta CDR3 regions were amplified from RNA transcripts. HTBI primers were employed in first-round RT-PCR, then a second-round multiplex PCR followed. Via MiXCR, TCRdb re-called the multiplex PCR reads, giving one row per CDR3 protein. The repertoire holds some 250,000 distinct CDR3 sequences, with around 42% as singletons. The specimen sequenced was peripheral blood. All receptors derive from an adult man with Graves' ophthalmopathy.

The rearrangement links TRBV30 to TRBJ1-2; D is perhaps TRBD1 (5 bases). Germline lookup yields CDR1 GTSNPN and CDR2 SVGIG (reference sequence). Trimming took 8 bases from V and 0 from J, leaving 13 bases between them. The CDR3 covers 13 residues. CDR3 nucleotides: TGTGCCCGTCGGGACCTAGCTAACTATGGCTACACCTTC. This codes for CARRDLANYGYTF.

This chain joins TRBV20-1 and TRBJ1-5; D is unclear. The CDR3 extends over 14 amino acids. Trimming stripped 1 base from V and 5 bases from J, with 12 bases between. Germline V gene data show CDR1 as DFQATT and CDR2 as SNEGSKA (reference sequence). The CDR3 sequence: CSARAMTGDQPQHF. DNA of the CDR3: TGCAGTGCTAGAGCCATGACGGGTGATCAGCCCCAGCATTTT.

CDR3: CASSSGDRGVHTYEQYF. Here the CDR3 DNA reads TGTGCCAGCAGCTCGGGGGACAGGGGCGTCCATACATACGAGCAGTACTTC. V usage is TRBV7-9 and J usage is TRBJ2-7; 10 nucleotides line up with TRBD1. There are 17 residues in the CDR3. Per the germline V gene, CDR1 is SEHNR and CDR2 is FQNEAQ (reference sequence). The V and J ends lost 4 bases and 4 bases, in that order; junction bases with no gene match: 13. Full variable domain (rest looked up from reference TRBV7-9 and TRBJ2-7): DTGVSQNPRHKITKRGQNVTFRCDPISEHNRLYWYRQTLGQGPEFLTYFQNEAQLEKSRLLSDRFSAERPKGSFSTLEIQRTEQGDSAMYLCASSSGDRGVHTYEQYFGPGTRLTVT.

The chain employs TRBV28 and TRBJ2-5; D gene unclear. This CDR3 has 15 residues. Germline CDR1 is MDHEN and CDR2 is SYDVKM. Trimming took 4 bases from V and 4 from J, leaving 16 bases between them. The CDR3 DNA is TGTGCCAGCAGTTCAAACGGGCCAGTCCTAGAGACCCAGTACTTC. It translates to CASSSNGPVLETQYF.

The rearrangement uses TRBV5-1 and TRBJ2-5, with 13 bases that match TRBD2. Germline CDR1 SGHRS, CDR2 YFSETQ. Losses at the gene ends were 4 bases for V and 6 bases for J; bases not matched to a gene: 6. The CDR3 is 15 amino acids. CDR3 sequence: CASSPGLAGVKTQYF. DNA for the CDR3: TGCGCCAGCAGCCCAGGACTAGCGGGAGTTAAGACCCAGTACTTC.

This chain links TRBV24-1 with TRBJ2-3; TRBD2 agrees at 8 bases. The germline V gene has CDR1 KGHDR and CDR2 SFDVKD. This CDR3 region has 12 residues. V was pared by 4 bases and J by 11 bases, with 4 bases of the junction left unmatched. This CDR3 is CATSEEREKQYF. The CDR3 nucleotides read TGTGCCACCAGTGAGGAGCGGGAGAAGCAGTATTTT.

This clonotype was picked up many times. The chain carries TRBV29-1 and TRBJ1-1; D unclear. The length of the CDR3 is 11 residues. Deletions cut 8 bases from V and 10 bases from J, with 17 bases between. CDR1 and CDR2 from the germline V gene are SQVTM and ANQGSEA. For the CDR3, the DNA is TGCAGCATACGAACGGCTGCGTTAGCTTTCTTT. Amino acids: CSIRTAALAFF.

This chain connects TRBV6-5 to TRBJ1-3; 7 bases line up with TRBD1. Germline CDR1 MNHEY, CDR2 SVGAGI. The V segment lost 6 bases and the J segment 6 bases; nucleotides outside the gene matches: 8. The CDR3 extends over 14 amino acids. CDR3 region: CASRIRDSLNTIYF. CDR3 sequence (DNA): TGTGCCAGCAGGATCCGGGACAGCTTAAACACCATATATTTT.

This clonotype was observed a few times. The chain carries TRBV2 and TRBJ1-2, with D maybe TRBD1 (5 bases). The CDR3 loop spans 11 amino acids. CDR1 is SNHLY and CDR2 is FYNNEI in the germline V gene. With 7 bases removed from V and 8 bases from J, the gap between germline ends came to 11 bases. The chain's CDR3 is CASNRLKGYTF. The DNA for the CDR3 is TGTGCCAGCAACAGGTTGAAGGGCTACACCTTC.

A few counts support this clonotype. This chain connects TRBV7-9 to TRBJ2-7; D possibly uses TRBD1 or TRBD2 (7 bases each). Germline assignment: CDR1 SEHNR and CDR2 FQNEAQ (reference sequence). V was shortened by 5 bases and J by 1 base, with 15 bases between the two germline ends. This CDR3 is 15 amino acids long. Here the CDR3 reads CASSPEAGQSYEQYF. DNA of the CDR3: TGTGCCAGCAGCCCAGAAGCGGGACAGTCCTACGAGCAGTACTTC.

The chain recombines TRBV29-1 with TRBJ1-2, with D possibly TRBD1 on 5 matching bases. The CDR3 consists of 14 residues. Germline CDR1 SQVTM, CDR2 ANQGSEA. V dropped 0 bases and J dropped 4 bases, with 12 bases sitting between them. This chain's CDR3 is CSVEDQAGVYGYTF. The CDR3 DNA is TGCAGCGTTGAAGATCAGGCGGGGGTCTATGGCTACACCTTC.

The genes are TRBV7-2 and TRBJ1-1, with D possibly matching TRBD1 (6 bases). Trimming left V 5 bases short and J 4 bases short, with 14 bases between. Germline CDR1 reads SGHTA; CDR2 reads FQGNSA. The CDR3 loop spans 14 amino acids. The CDR3 reads CASSVYRAATEAFF. As DNA, the CDR3 is TGTGCCAGCAGCGTATACAGGGCGGCCACTGAAGCTTTCTTT.

This clonotype was seen only a few times. The chain combines TRBV5-1 with TRBJ2-6; D is unresolved. Looked up from germline, CDR1 is SGHRS and CDR2 is YFSETQ. Trimming shortened V by 0 bases and J by 0 bases, and 7 bases separated the two germline ends. The CDR3 has 16 amino acids. This chain's CDR3 is CASSLAPSSGANVLTF. Here the CDR3 DNA reads TGCGCCAGCAGCTTGGCGCCTAGCTCTGGGGCCAACGTCCTGACTTTC.

The gene calls are TRBV20-1 and TRBJ2-7; 12 nucleotides align to TRBD1. J gave up 6 bases and V 4 bases, and 7 bases lay outside the gene matches. The CDR3 is 14 residues long. CDR1 is DFQATT and CDR2 is SNEGSKA in the germline V gene (reference sequence). CDR3 bases: TGCAGTGCTACTAGGGACAGGGGGCTATTCGAGCAGTACTTC. This encodes CSATRDRGLFEQYF.

This clonotype occurred once. The V and J genes are TRBV10-1 and TRBJ2-2, with D perhaps TRBD2 (5 bases). CDR3 length: 13 amino acids. CDR1 is WNHNN, CDR2 SYGVQD, per germline (reference sequence). Trimming pared 4 bases from V and 5 bases from J, leaving 8 bases between. CDR3 coding DNA: TGCGCCAGCAGTGTGGACTGGACCGGGGAGCTGTTTTTT. This gives the protein CASSVDWTGELFF.

The genes are TRBV7-8 and TRBJ1-4; D is uncertain. V was shortened by 2 bases and J by 0 bases, with 10 bases between the two germline ends. This CDR3 comprises 16 residues. From germline, CDR1 is SGHVS and CDR2 FQNEAQ. CDR3: CASSLRQLATNEKLFF. For the CDR3, the DNA is TGTGCCAGCAGCTTAAGGCAGCTTGCAACTAATGAAAAACTGTTTTTT.

For the CDR3, the DNA is TGCGCCAGCAGCTTTGGGGCAGGGCATAACGAAAAACTGTTTTTT. Its translation is CASSFGAGHNEKLFF. This chain uses TRBV5-1 with TRBJ1-4; D is possibly TRBD1 (5 bases). Trimming pared 2 bases from V and 8 bases from J, leaving 16 bases between. Per the germline V gene, CDR1 is SGHRS and CDR2 is YFSETQ. This CDR3 is built from 15 residues.

This clonotype has a handful of counts. The chain couples TRBV11-2 to TRBJ1-2; D uncertain. This CDR3 comprises 14 residues. Germline loops: CDR1 SGHAT, CDR2 FQNNGV. V lost 5 bases, J lost 1 base, and 11 bases lay in between. CDR3 loop: CASSPQQSNYGYTF. DNA for the CDR3: TGTGCCAGCAGCCCTCAACAGAGTAACTATGGCTACACCTTC.

This clonotype occurred many times. The chain couples TRBV19 to TRBJ2-5, with D maybe TRBD2 (5 bases). This CDR3 is 11 amino acids long. Germline values: CDR1 LNHDA, CDR2 SQIVND (reference sequence). V lost 4 bases and J 5 bases, leaving 5 bases between the germline ends. This CDR3 reads CASSRGETQYF. The CDR3 DNA reads TGTGCCAGTAGTAGAGGGGAGACCCAGTACTTC.

In the case of this clonotype: A junction boundary mismatches the germline segment, possibly from a read error. The chain couples TRBV7-2 to TRBJ1-2; 7 bases align to TRBD1. CDR1 is SGHTA, CDR2 FQGNSA, per germline. This CDR3 has 14 residues. Written as DNA, the CDR3 is TGCGCCAGCAGCCAAGATTCAGGGGGCTATGGCTACACCTTC. This gives the protein CASSQDSGGYGYTF.

This clonotype has at least ten counts. This chain links TRBV29-1 with TRBJ1-2; no clear D gene. The CDR3 consists of 11 residues. The germline gives CDR1 SQVTM, CDR2 ANQGSEA. The V end was cut by 3 bases, the J end by 6 bases, with 8 bases between. DNA of the CDR3: TGCAGCGTTGATGGAGGCCATGGCTACACCTTC. It specifies CSVDGGHGYTF. Full variable domain (missing parts from reference TRBV29-1 and TRBJ1-2): SAVISQKPSRDICQRGTSLTIQCQVDSQVTMMFWYRQQPGQSLTLIATANQGSEATYESGFVIDKFPISRPNLTFSTLTVSNMSPEDSSIYLCSVDGGHGYTFGSGTRLTVV.

This clonotype was counted at least ten times. This sequence joins TRBV7-9 and TRBJ1-5; D is unclear. The germline gives CDR1 SEHNR, CDR2 FQNEAQ (reference sequence). The CDR3 length is 12 residues. The V and J ends lost 1 base and 8 bases respectively, with 6 bases between them. CDR3 sequence reads: CASSLDREPQHF. CDR3 sequence (DNA): TGTGCCAGCAGCTTAGATCGAGAGCCCCAGCATTTT. Full variable domain (remainder filled in from reference TRBV7-9 and TRBJ1-5): DTGVSQNPRHKITKRGQNVTFRCDPISEHNRLYWYRQTLGQGPEFLTYFQNEAQLEKSRLLSDRFSAERPKGSFSTLEIQRTEQGDSAMYLCASSLDREPQHFGDGTRLSIL.

This chain links TRBV6-1 with TRBJ2-5; D gene unclear. The J call is doubtful: the DNA matches TRBJ2-1 better. From germline, CDR1 is MNHNS and CDR2 SASEGT. CDR3 size: 10 residues. CDR3 bases: TGTGCCAGCGGTGTCAATGAGCAGTTCTTC. This translates into CASGVNEQFF.

The V and J genes are TRBV7-2 and TRBJ1-2, with 7 bases lining up with TRBD1. V lost 5 bases to trimming and J lost 6 bases; unmatched junction nucleotides: 6. This CDR3 has 13 residues. Germline assignment: CDR1 SGHTA and CDR2 FQGNSA. CDR3 sequence reads: CASSVNQGDGYTF. CDR3 nucleotide sequence: TGTGCCAGCAGCGTAAACCAGGGGGATGGCTACACCTTC.

This chain uses TRBV20-1 with TRBJ2-2, with 9 bases aligning to TRBD2. CDR1 is DFQATT, CDR2 SNEGSKA, per germline (reference sequence). The CDR3 spans 14 residues. V was clipped by 3 bases and J by 6 bases; unmatched bases: 5. Written as DNA, the CDR3 is TGCAGTGCTAGCCAGCGGGGGGCTTCCGGGGAGCTGTTTTTT. Translation gives CSASQRGASGELFF.

About this clonotype itself: One base away lies a much larger clone, so this may be a sequencing read error. V gene TRBV29-1 combines with J gene TRBJ1-1; D remains unclear. Per the germline V gene, CDR1 is SQVTM and CDR2 is ANQGSEA. The V and J ends lost 7 bases and 11 bases respectively, with 14 bases between them. The CDR3 extends over 10 amino acids. The DNA for the CDR3 is TGCAGCGGCCCGGCAGTCCAGGCTTTCTTT. It codes for CSGPAVQAFF.

Ten or more counts support this clonotype. V gene TRBV10-3 combines with J gene TRBJ2-7; a possible D gene is TRBD1 (6 bases). The CDR3 spans 12 residues. V was pared by 5 bases and J by 7 bases, with 12 bases between. CDR1 ENHRY and CDR2 SYGVKD come from the germline V gene. The CDR3 nucleotides read TGTGCCATCAGTTACGGACAGCCGGAGCAGTACTTC. It is translated as CAISYGQPEQYF.